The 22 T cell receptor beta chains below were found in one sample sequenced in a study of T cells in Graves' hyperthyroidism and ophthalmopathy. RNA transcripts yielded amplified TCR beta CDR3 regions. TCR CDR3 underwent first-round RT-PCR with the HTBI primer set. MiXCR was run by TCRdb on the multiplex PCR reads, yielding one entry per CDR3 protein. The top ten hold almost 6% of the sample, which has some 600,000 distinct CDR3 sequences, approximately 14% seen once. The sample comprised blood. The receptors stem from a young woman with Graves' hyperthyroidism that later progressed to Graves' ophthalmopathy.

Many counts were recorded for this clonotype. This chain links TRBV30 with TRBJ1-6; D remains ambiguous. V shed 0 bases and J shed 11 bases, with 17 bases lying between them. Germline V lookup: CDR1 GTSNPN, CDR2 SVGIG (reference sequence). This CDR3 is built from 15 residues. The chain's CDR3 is CAWSVTARPSTPLHF. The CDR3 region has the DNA TGTGCCTGGAGTGTAACGGCCAGGCCCAGTACACCCCTCCACTTT.

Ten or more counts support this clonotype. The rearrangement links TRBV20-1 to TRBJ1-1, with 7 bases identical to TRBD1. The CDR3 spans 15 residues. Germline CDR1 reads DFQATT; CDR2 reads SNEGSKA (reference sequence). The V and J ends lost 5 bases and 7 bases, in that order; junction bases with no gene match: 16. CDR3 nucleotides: TGCAGTGCTGGACCCCAGGAGGGGGCAAGGATTGAAGCTTTCTTT. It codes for CSAGPQEGARIEAFF.

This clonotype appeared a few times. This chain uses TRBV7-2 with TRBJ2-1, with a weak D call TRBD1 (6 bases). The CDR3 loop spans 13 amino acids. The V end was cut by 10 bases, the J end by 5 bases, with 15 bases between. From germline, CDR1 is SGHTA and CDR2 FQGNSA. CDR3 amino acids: CATAPRGHNEQFF. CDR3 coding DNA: TGTGCCACCGCGCCCAGGGGCCACAATGAGCAGTTCTTC.

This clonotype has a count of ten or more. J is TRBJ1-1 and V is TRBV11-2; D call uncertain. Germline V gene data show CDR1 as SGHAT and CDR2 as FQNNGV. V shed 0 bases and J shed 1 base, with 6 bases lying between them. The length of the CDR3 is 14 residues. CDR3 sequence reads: CASSLDNGNTEAFF. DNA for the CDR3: TGTGCCAGCAGCTTAGACAACGGGAACACTGAAGCTTTCTTT.

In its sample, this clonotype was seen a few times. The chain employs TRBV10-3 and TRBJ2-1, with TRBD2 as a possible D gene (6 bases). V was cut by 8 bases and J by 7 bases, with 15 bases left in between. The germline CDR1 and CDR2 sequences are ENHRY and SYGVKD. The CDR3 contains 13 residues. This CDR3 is CAIGDSGWNEQFF. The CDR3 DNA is TGTGCCATCGGGGACTCAGGCTGGAATGAGCAGTTCTTC.

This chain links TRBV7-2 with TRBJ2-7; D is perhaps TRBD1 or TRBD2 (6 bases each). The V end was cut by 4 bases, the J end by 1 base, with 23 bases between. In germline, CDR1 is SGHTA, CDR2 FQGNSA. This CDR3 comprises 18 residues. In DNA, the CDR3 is TGTGCCAGCAGCTATAAAATAGCGGCAGGGGTCCTGTCCTACGAGCAGTACTTC. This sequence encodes CASSYKIAAGVLSYEQYF.

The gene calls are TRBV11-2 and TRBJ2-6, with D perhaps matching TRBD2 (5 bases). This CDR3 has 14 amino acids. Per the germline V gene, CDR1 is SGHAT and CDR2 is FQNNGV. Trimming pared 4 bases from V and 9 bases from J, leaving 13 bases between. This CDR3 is CASSSNDGLNVLTF. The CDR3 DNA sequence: TGTGCCAGCAGCTCGAACGACGGACTCAACGTCCTGACTTTC.

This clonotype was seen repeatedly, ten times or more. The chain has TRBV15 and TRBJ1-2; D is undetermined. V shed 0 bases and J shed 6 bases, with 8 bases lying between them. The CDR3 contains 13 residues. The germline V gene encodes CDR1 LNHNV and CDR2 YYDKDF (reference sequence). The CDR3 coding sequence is TGTGCCACCAGCAGAGATGCCGGGAATGGCTACACCTTC. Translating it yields CATSRDAGNGYTF.

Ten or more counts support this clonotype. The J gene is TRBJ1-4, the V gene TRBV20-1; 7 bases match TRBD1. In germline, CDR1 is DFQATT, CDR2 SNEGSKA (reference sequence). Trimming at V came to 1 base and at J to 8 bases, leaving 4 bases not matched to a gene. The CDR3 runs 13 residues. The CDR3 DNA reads TGCAGTGCTAGAGGGGGACAGAGCGAAAAACTGTTTTTT. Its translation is CSARGGQSEKLFF.

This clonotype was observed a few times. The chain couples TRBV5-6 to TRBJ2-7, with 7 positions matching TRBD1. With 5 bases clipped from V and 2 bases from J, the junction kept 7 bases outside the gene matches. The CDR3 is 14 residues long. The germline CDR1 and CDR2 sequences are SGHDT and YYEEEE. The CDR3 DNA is TGTGCCAGCAGATATTGGGACAGCACCTACGAGCAGTACTTC. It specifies CASRYWDSTYEQYF.

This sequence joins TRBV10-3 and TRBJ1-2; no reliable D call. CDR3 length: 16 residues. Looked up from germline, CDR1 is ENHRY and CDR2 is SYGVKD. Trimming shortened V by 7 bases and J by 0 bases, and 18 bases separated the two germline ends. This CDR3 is CAIIGLSRTPNYGYTF. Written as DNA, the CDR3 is TGTGCCATCATAGGGTTATCGAGGACGCCTAACTATGGCTACACCTTC.

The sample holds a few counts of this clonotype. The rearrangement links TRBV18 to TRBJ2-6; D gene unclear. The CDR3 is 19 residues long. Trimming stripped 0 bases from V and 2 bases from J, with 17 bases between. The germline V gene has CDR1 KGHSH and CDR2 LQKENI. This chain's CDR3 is CASSPPNAKGTTGANVLTF. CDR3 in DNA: TGTGCCAGCTCACCACCGAATGCGAAGGGTACAACTGGGGCCAACGTCCTGACTTTC.

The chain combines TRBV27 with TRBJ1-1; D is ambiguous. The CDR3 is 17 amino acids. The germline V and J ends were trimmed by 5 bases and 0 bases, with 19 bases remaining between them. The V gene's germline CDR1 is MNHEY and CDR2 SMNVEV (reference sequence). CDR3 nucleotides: TGTGCCAGCAGTCTCTCGAAAGGTACATACTTGAACACTGAAGCTTTCTTT. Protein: CASSLSKGTYLNTEAFF.

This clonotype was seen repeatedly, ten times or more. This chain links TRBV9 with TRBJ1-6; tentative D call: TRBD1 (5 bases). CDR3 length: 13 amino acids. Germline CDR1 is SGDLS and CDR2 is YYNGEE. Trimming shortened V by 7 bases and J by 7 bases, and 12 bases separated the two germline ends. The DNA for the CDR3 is TGTGCCAGCGGGGCGGGGTACAATTCACCCCTCCACTTT. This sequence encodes CASGAGYNSPLHF.

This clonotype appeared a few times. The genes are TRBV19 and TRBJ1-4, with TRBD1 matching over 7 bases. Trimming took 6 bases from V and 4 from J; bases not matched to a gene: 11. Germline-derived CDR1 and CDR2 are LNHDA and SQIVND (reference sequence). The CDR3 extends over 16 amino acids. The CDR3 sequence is CASRGTGTDFNEKLFF. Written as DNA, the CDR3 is TGTGCCAGTAGGGGAACCGGGACAGACTTTAATGAAAAACTGTTTTTT.

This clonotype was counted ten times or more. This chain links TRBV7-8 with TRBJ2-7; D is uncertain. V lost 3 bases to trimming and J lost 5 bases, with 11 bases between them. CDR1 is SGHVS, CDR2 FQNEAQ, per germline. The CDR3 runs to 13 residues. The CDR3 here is CASSFQAYNEQYF. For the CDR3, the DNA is TGTGCCAGCAGCTTCCAGGCCTACAACGAGCAGTACTTC.

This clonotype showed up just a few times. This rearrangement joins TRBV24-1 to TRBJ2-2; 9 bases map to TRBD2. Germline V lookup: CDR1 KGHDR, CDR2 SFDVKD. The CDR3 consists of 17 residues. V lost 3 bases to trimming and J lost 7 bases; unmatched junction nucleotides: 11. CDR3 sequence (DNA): TGTGCCACCAGTGATACTAGCGGGCTCCAAGGGATCGGGGAGCTGTTTTTT. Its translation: CATSDTSGLQGIGELFF.

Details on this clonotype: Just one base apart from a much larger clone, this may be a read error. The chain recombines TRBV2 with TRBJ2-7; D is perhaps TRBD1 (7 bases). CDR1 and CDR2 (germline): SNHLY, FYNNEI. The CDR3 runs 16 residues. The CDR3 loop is CASSLGGGGMAYEKYF. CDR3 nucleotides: TGTGCCAGCAGTTTAGGAGGGGGCGGAATGGCCTACGAGAAGTACTTC.

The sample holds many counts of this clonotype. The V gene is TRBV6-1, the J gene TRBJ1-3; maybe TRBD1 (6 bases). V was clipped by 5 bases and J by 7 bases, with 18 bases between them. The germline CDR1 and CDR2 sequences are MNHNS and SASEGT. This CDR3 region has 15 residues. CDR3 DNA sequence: TGTGCCAGCAGTCTCAATCAGGGGCTAGGGAACACCATATATTTT. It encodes CASSLNQGLGNTIYF.

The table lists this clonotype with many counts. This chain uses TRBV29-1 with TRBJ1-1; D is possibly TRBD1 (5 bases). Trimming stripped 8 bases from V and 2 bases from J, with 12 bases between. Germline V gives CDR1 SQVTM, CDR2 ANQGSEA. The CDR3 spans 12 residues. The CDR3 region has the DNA TGCAGCCTGGGACCAGTTAACACTGAAGCTTTCTTT. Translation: CSLGPVNTEAFF.

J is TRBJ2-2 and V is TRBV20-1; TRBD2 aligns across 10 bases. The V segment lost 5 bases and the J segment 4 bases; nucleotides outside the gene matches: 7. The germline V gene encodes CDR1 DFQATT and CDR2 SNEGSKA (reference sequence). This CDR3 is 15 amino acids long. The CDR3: CSAVPSGSGTGELFF. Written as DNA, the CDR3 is TGCAGTGCTGTCCCTAGCGGGAGTGGCACCGGGGAGCTGTTTTTT.

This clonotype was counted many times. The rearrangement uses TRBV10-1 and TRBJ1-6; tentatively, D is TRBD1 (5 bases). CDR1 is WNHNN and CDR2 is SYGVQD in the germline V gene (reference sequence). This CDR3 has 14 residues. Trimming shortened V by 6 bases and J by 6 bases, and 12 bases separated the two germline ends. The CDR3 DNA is TGCGCCAGCAGCGGGACGGGCCCTAATTCACCCCTCCACTTT. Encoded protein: CASSGTGPNSPLHF.